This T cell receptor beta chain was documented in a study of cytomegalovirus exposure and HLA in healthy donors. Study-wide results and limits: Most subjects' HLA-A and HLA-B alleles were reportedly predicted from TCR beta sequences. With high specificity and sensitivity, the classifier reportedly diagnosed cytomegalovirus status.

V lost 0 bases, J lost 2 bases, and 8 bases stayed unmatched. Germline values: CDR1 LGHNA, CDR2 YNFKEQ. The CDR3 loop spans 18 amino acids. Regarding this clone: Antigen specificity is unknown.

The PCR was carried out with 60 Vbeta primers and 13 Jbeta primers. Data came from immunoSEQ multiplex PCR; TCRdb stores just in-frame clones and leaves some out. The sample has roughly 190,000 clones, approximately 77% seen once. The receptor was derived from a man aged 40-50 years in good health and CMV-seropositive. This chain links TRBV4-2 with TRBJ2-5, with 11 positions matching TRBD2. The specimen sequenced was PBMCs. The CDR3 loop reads CASSQDLAGGFLQETQYF. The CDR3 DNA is TGTGCCAGCAGCCAAGATCTAGCGGGGGGTTTTTTACAAGAGACCCAGTACTTC.